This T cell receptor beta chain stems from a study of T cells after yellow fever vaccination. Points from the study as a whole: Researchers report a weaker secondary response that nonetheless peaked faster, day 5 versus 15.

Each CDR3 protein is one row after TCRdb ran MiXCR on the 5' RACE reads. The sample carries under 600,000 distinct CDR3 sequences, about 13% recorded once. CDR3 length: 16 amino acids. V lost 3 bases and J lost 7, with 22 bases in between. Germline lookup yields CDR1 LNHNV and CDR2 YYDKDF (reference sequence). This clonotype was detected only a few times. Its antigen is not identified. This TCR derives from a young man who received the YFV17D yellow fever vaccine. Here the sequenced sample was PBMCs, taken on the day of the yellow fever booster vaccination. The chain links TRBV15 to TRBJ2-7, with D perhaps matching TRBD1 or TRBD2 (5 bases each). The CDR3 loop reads CATSSHRDEGWHEQYF. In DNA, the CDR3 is TGTGCCACCAGCAGTCACCGGGACGAGGGATGGCATGAGCAGTACTTC.